Many counts were recorded for the clone carrying this T cell receptor (beta chain). Antigen unknown. These data belong to a study of T-cell reconstitution after alpha-beta-depleted transplantation in children. General study points: By one year post-transplant, T-cell counts and diversity largely arose from T cells that were newly produced.

During its preparation, the TCRbeta library received unique molecular identifiers. From the PCR reads, TCRdb called clonotypes with MiXCR, one entry per CDR3 protein. The sample includes fewer than 550,000 distinct CDR3 sequences, roughly a tenth seen only once; the top ten take approximately 2%. The CDR3 is made up of 14 amino acids. V dropped 4 bases and J dropped 6 bases, with 13 bases sitting between them. The chain links TRBV12-3 or TRBV12-4 to TRBJ2-1; a possible D gene is TRBD2 (5 bases). The sequence came from a child aged 2 to 15 with inherited bone marrow failure, due to receive a stem cell transplant. The sample in question was PBMCs, obtained before TCRalphabeta/CD19-depleted stem cell transplant. The CDR3 spells CASSYGKVLNEQFF. The CDR3 bases are TGTGCCAGCAGTTACGGGAAGGTGCTCAATGAGCAGTTCTTC.